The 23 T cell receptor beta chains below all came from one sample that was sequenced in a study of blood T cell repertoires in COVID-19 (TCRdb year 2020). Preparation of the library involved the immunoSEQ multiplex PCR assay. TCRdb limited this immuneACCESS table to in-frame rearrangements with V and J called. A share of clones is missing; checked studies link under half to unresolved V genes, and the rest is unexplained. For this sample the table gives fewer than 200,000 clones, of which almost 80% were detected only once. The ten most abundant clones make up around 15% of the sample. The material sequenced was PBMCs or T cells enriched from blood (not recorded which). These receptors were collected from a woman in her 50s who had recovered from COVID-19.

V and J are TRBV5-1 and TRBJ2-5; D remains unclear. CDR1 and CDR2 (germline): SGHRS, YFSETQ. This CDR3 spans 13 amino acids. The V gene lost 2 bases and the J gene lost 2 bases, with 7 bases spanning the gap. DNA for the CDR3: TGCGCCAGCAGCTTTGGCGGACAAGAGACCCAGTACTTC. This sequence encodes CASSFGGQETQYF.

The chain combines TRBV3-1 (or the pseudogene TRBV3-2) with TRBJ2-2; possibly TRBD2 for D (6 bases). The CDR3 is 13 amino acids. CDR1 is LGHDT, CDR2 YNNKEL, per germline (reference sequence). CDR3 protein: CVRRGLGTGELFF. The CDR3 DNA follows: TGTGTTAGGCGGGGATTGGGAACCGGGGAGCTGTTTTTT.

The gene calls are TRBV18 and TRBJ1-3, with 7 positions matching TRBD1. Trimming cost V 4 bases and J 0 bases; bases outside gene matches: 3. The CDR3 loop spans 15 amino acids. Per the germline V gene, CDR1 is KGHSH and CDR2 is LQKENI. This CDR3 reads CASSRDRSSGNTIYF. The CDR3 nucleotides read TGTGCCAGCTCACGGGACAGATCCTCTGGAAACACCATATATTTT.

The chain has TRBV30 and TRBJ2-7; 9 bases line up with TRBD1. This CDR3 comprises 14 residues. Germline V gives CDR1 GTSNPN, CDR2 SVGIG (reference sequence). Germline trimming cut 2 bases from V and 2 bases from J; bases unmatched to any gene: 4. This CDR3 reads CAWSRQGVTYEQYF. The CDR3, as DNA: TGTGCCTGGAGTCGACAGGGGGTTACCTACGAGCAGTACTTC.

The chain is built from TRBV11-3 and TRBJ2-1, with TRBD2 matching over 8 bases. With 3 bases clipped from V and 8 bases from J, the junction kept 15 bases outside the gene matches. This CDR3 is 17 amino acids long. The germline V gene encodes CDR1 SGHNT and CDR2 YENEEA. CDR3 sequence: CASSFPLRAGEVYEQFF. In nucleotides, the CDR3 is TGTGCCAGCAGCTTTCCCTTGAGAGCGGGAGAGGTCTATGAGCAGTTCTTC.

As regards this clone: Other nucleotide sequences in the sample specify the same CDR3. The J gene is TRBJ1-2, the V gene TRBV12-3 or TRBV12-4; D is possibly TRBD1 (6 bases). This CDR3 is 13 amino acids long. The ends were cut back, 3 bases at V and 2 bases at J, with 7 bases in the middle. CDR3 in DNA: TGTGCCAGCAGTTTTACAGGGAACTATGGCTACACCTTC. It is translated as CASSFTGNYGYTF.

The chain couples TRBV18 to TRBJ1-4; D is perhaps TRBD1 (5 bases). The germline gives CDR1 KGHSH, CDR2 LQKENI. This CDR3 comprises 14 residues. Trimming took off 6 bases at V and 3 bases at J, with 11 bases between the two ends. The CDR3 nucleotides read TGTGCCAGCTCGCCGACAGAAGCTAATGAAAAACTGTTTTTT. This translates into CASSPTEANEKLFF. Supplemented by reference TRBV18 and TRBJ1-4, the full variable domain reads NAGVMQNPRHLVRRRGQEARLRCSPMKGHSHVYWYRQLPEEGLKFMVYLQKENIIDESGMPKERFSAEFPKEGPSILRIQQVVRGDSAAYFCASSPTEANEKLFFGSGTQLSVL.

DNA of the CDR3: TGTGCCAGCAGCTCCGGGTCTTCGGGTGGGGCCAACGTCCTGACTTTC. This gives the protein CASSSGSSGGANVLTF. J is TRBJ2-6 and V is TRBV7-3, with D unclear. The germline CDR1 and CDR2 sequences are SGHTA and FQGTGA. The CDR3 is 16 amino acids. V was trimmed by 4 bases and J by 3 bases, leaving 13 bases between them.

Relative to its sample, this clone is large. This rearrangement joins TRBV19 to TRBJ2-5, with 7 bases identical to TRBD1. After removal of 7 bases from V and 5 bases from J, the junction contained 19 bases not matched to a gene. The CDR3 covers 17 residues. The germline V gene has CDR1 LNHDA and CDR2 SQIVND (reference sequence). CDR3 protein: CASKNRAGGILGETQYF. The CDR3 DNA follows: TGTGCCAGTAAAAATCGGGCAGGGGGTATCCTCGGGGAGACCCAGTACTTC.

Here the CDR3 DNA reads TGCGCCAGCAGCACAACAGGATATGCCCGGGAGCTGTTTTTT. It codes for CASSTTGYARELFF. The chain combines TRBV5-1 with TRBJ2-2; tentative D call: TRBD1 (5 bases). V lost 4 bases and J 9 bases, leaving 16 bases between the germline ends. The CDR3 is made up of 14 amino acids. Looked up from germline, CDR1 is SGHRS and CDR2 is YFSETQ.

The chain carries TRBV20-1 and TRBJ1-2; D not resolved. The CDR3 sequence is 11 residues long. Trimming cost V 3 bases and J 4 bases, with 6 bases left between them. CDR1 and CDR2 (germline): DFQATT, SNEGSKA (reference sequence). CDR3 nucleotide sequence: TGCAGTGCTAGTTGGGCCTATGGCTACACCTTC. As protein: CSASWAYGYTF.

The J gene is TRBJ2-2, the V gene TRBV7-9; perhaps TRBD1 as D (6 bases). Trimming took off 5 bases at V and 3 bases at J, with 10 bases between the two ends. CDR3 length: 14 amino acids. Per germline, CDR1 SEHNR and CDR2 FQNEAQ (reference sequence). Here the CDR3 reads CASSPDRYTGELFF. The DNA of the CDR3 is TGTGCCAGCAGCCCCGACAGGTACACCGGGGAGCTGTTTTTT.

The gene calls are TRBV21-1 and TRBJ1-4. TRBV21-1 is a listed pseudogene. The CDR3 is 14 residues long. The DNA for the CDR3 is TGTGCCAGCAGCAAAAAGAGAGATAATGAAAAACTGTTTTTT. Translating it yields CASSKKRDNEKLFF.

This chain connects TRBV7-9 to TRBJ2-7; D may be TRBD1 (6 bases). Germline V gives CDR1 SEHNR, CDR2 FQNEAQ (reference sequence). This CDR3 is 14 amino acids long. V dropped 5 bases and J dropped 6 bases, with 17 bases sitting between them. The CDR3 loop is CASSPRQGPTEQYF. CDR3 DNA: TGTGCCAGCAGCCCTAGGCAGGGGCCCACCGAGCAGTACTTC. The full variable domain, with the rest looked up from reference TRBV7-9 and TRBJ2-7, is DTGVSQNPRHKITKRGQNVTFRCDPISEHNRLYWYRQTLGQGPEFLTYFQNEAQLEKSRLLSDRFSAERPKGSFSTLEIQRTEQGDSAMYLCASSPRQGPTEQYFGPGTRLTVT.

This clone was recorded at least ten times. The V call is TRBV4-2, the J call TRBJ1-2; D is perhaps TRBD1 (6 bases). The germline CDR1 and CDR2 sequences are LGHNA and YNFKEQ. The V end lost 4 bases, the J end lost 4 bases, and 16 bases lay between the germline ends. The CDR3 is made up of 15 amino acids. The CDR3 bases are TGTGCCAGCAGCCGGGCGGGGGGCCAGGGCTATGGCTACACCTTC. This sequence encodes CASSRAGGQGYGYTF.

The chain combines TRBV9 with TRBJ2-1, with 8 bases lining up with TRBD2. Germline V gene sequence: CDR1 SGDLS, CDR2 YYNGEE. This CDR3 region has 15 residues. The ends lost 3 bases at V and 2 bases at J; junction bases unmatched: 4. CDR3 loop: CASSASSGPYNEQFF. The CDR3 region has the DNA TGTGCCAGCAGCGCTTCTAGCGGGCCCTACAATGAGCAGTTCTTC.

For the CDR3, the DNA is TGTGCCAGCAGCATATCAGGGGGCAGAAACACCATATATTTT. As protein: CASSISGGRNTIYF. The rearrangement joins TRBV5-5 to TRBJ1-3, with 8 bases identical to TRBD1. From germline, CDR1 is SGHKS and CDR2 YYEKEE (reference sequence). The CDR3 has 14 amino acids. The junction had 5 bases not matched to a gene; V was cut back by 4 bases and J by 5 bases.

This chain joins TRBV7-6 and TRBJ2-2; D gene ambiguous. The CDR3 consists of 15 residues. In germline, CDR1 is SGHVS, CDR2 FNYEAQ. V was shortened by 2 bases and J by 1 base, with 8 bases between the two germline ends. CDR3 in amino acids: CASSLTPVNTGELFF. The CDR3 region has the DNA TGTGCCAGCAGCTTAACCCCAGTGAACACCGGGGAGCTGTTTTTT.

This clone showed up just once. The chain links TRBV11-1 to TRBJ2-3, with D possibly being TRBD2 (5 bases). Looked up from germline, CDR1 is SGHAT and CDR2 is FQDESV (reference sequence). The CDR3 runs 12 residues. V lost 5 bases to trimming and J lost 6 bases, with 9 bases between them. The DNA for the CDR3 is TGTGCCAGCAGCCCGAGGGAGGATACGCAGTATTTT. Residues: CASSPREDTQYF.

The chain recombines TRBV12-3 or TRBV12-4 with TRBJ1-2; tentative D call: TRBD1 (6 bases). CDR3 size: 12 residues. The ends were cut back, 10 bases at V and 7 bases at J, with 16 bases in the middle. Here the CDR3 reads CATTPTRGGYTF. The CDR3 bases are TGTGCCACCACTCCAACCAGGGGTGGCTACACCTTC.

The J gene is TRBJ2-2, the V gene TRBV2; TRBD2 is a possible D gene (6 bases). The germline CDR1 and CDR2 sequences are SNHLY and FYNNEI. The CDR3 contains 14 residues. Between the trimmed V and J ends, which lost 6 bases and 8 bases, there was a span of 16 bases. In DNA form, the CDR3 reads TGTGCCAGCAGGGTCTCAACGGAGGGGGGGGAGCTGTTTTTT. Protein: CASRVSTEGGELFF.

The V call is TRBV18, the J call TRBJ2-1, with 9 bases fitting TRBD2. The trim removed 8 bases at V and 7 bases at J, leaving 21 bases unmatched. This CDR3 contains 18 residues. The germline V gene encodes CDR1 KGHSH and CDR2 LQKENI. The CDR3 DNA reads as TGTGCCAGCCCCGGGGGGTTTTGGCGGGAGGGCCTTAGGAATGAGCAGTTCTTC. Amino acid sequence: CASPGGFWREGLRNEQFF.

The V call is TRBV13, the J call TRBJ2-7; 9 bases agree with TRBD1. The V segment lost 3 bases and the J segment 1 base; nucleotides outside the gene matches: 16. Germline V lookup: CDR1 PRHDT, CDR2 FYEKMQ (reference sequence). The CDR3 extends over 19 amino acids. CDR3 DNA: TGTGCCAGCAGCTTCTCAAGGACAGGGGAGTTTCTAGGGTCCTACGAGCAGTACTTC. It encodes CASSFSRTGEFLGSYEQYF.